This record covers a single T cell receptor beta chain. Sequencing was performed with immunoSEQ multiplex PCR; in TCRdb, only in-frame clones are kept and a portion is missing. This sample has more than 85,000 clones, with approximately 86% found just once. This sample is drawn from a study of blood T cell repertoires in COVID-19. Study at large: The study drew acute and convalescent COVID-19 samples from the United States, Italy and Spain.

The source of this sequence is a woman aged 45-65 years who had recovered from COVID-19. Sequenced sample: PBMCs or T cells enriched from blood (not recorded which).

The CDR3 reads CASSEEWSTEAFF. The CDR3 nucleotides are TGTGCCAGCAGTGAGGAGTGGTCCACTGAAGCTTTCTTT. This chain connects TRBV2 to TRBJ1-1, with no clear D. Trimming removed 3 bases from V and 4 bases from J, with 9 bases in between. Germline CDR1 is SNHLY and CDR2 is FYNNEI. There are 13 residues in the CDR3.